The source of this T cell receptor (beta chain) is a study of regulatory T cells in long-lasting Graves disease. Study in general: A definition of persistent Graves' disease required over 5 years of antithyroid drugs plus positive TSH receptor antibodies.

Trimming removed 4 bases from V and 6 bases from J, with 12 bases in between. CDR3 length equals 13 residues. Germline CDR1 and CDR2: LGHDT and YNNKEL (reference sequence). A note on this clonotype: No antigen is known for it.

Time point in this sample: persistent/refractory GD, antithyroid drugs over 5 years with positive TRAb. Following extraction of RNA from PBMCs, that RNA was used to make the TCR library. American Thyroid Association guidelines were used to diagnose Graves' disease. Each of the patients was recruited from an endocrinology department situated in Xi'an, China. Overall study results and limits: Small sample size may have lowered accuracy.

In building TCR beta libraries, iRepertoire HTBI primers were used together with Arm-PCR of CDR3 regions. TCRdb called the multiplex PCR reads again in MiXCR, with one record for every CDR3 protein. Here the sample spans 400,000 to 500,000 distinct CDR3 sequences, under 25% being singletons. The rearrangement joins TRBV3-1 to TRBJ1-2; D possibly corresponds to TRBD1 (6 bases). The origin of this receptor is a female donor with Graves disease. Source: peripheral blood mononuclear cells (PBMCs), taken when the disease was refractory, from a patient treated with antithyroid drugs. Here the CDR3 DNA reads TGTGCCAGCAGCCTGGACGGGGGGCATGGCTACACCTTC. It specifies CASSLDGGHGYTF.